This T cell receptor (beta chain) originates from a study of blood T cells in healthy people across ages (dated by TCRdb to about 2015). The study in broad terms: In model experiments, template switching captured about one uniquely barcoded TCR beta cDNA molecule for every two T cells. The study measured age-related changes in TCR beta repertoire diversity using deep sequencing normalized with unique cDNA molecular identifiers. Four age groups were formed from the donors: young (average roughly 16 years), middle-aged (approximately 40), aged (roughly 59) and long-lived (about 80). The study analyzed two additional independent replicas of 1 million unique cDNA reads from the same blood draw for two donors, one aged 18 to 29 and one aged 80 or older. To avoid experimental bias, donors of different ages were randomly spread across the sequencing lanes. Results and caveats for the whole study, not just this receptor: Estimates of total diversity from one million sequenced T cells were regarded as lower bounds and underestimates. A strong correlation was found between observed TCR beta diversity and the percentage of naive T cells measured by flow cytometry. Conclusive comparison of naive and antigen-experienced compartments was prevented by the profiling of bulk unsorted PBMCs. Because donor CMV infection status was unknown, age-related changes in expanded clonotypes were potentially confounded. Observed TCR beta diversity per million T cells fell roughly linearly with age, and a significant reduction was already apparent by age roughly 41. The long-lived group showed more naive CD4+ T cells, fewer expanded clones and increased TCR diversity than the aged group, suggesting age selection.

The cysteine opens and the phenylalanine closes a CDR3 of 16 amino acids. CDR3 DNA only is kept here, 48 bases in frame from base 1. V ends up 3 bases short and J 5 bases short, with an unmatched junction base count of 7. CDR1 and CDR2 were assigned from the germline V gene (reference sequence) as DFQATT and SNEGSKA. Systemically healthy Caucasian individuals from Russia, some 36 in total and aged about 6 to 100 years, were included as donors. Around 10 milliliters of peripheral blood were collected from each donor into EDTA-treated Vacutainer tubes. Ficoll-Paque density-gradient centrifugation was used to isolate PBMCs, with at least 6.5 million per sample. Trizol reagent was used to extract total RNA from PBMCs, with at least 5 micrograms per sample. For every donor, flow cytometry on a PBMC aliquot measured the percentage of naive CD45RAhigh/CD27high T cells. Libraries were constructed by 5' RACE. Sequencing relied on an Illumina HiSeq 2500. A second PCR of about 7 to 12 cycles was performed with a sample-barcoded 5' primer and a J-beta primer mix. A unique molecular identifier was introduced onto each TCR beta cDNA molecule by a template-switch 5' adaptor carrying 12 random nucleotides. Each sample yielded at least 3 million CDR3-containing paired-end reads. First-strand cDNA was synthesized from all RNA with the Mint cDNA synthesis kit, primed by a TRBC-specific oligonucleotide. Following uracil-DNA glycosylase treatment, all cDNA underwent a first 18-cycle PCR with the universal primers M1SS and BC2_uni_R. In the original analysis: Each sample was normalized by randomly selecting 1 million high-quality reads, each carrying a distinct molecular identifier. Instead of being binned into consensus sequences, reads with shared molecular identifiers were discarded. MiTCR, run with a Q25 quality threshold and the strictest error-elimination algorithm, handled CDR3 identification, clonotype clustering and error correction. A nonparametric unseen species model with Euler transformation was used to estimate lower-bound total TCR beta diversity. TCRdb handled the public reads itself, with Q25 trimming in fastp and clone calling in MiXCR, and kept productive beta chains. Each CDR3 protein gets just one entry, which takes the most common genes and DNA from the rows behind it. The V and J calls follow TCRdb's processing rather than the paper's. For this sample there are roughly 1.5 million distinct CDR3 sequences; roughly 43% appear just once. The ten largest clonotypes hold about 3.8% of the sample.

A remark on this clonotype: Its antigen has not been determined. There are no base qualities to consult, and no much larger clone falls within one base.

What was sequenced was blood. The origin of this receptor is a woman younger than 30 in good health. The chain was built from TRBV20-1 and TRBJ2-2, with 12 junctional bases fitting TRBD1. The DNA reads TGCAGTGCTAGGCCGGGACAGGGGGCGAGGACCGGGGAGCTGTTTTTT. Its translation reads: CSARPGQGARTGELFF.